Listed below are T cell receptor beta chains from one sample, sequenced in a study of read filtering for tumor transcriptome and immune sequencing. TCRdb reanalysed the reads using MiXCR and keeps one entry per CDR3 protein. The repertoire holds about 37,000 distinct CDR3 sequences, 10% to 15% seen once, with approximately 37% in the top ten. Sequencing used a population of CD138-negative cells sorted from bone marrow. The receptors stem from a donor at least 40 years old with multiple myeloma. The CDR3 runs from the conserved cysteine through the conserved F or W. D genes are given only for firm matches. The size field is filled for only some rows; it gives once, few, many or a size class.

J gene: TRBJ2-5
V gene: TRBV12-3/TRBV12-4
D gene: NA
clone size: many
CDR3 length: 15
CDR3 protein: CASSPSAWAGETQYF
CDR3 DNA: TGTGCCAGCAGTCCCTCCGCCTGGGCGGGGGAGACCCAGTACTTC

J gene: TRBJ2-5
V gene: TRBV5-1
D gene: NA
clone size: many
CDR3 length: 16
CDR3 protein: CASSLVGQVQQETQYF
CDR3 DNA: TGCGCCAGCAGCTTGGTTGGGCAGGTCCAGCAAGAGACCCAGTACTTC

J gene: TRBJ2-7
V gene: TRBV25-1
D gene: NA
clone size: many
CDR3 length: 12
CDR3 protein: CASSGAVDEQYF
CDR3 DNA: TGTGCCAGCAGTGGTGCGGTGGACGAGCAGTACTTC

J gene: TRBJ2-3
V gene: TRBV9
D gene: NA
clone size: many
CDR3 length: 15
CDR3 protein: CASSITDGLTDTQYF
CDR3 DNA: TGTGCCAGCAGCATAACGGACGGACTCACAGATACGCAGTATTTT

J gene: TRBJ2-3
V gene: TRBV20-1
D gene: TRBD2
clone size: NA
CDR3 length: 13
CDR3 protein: CSATSGGSDTQYF
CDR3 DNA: TGCAGTGCTACTAGCGGGGGCTCGGATACGCAGTATTTT

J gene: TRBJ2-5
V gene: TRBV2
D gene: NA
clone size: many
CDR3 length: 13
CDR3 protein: CASFPGIRETQYF
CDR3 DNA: TGTGCCAGCTTCCCCGGGATAAGAGAGACCCAGTACTTC

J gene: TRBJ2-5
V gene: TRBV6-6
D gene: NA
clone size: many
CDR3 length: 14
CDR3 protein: CASSYNREGETQYF
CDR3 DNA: TGTGCCAGCAGTTACAACAGGGAGGGAGAGACCCAGTACTTC

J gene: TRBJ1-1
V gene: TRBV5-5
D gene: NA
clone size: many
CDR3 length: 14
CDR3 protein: CASSLTAMNTEAFF
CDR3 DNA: TGTGCCAGCAGCTTGACAGCCATGAACACTGAAGCTTTCTTT

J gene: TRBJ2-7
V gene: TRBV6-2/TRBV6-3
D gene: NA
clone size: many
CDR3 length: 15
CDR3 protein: CASIGAPRRDYEQYF
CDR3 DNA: TGTGCCAGCATAGGGGCTCCCCGGCGGGACTACGAGCAGTACTTC

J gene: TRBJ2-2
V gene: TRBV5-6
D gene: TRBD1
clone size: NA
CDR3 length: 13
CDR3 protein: CATRTGRTGELFF
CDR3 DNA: TGTGCCACCAGGACAGGGAGAACCGGGGAGCTGTTTTTT

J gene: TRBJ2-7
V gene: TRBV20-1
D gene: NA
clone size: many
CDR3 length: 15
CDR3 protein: CSATDRRTLSYEQYF
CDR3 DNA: TGCAGTGCCACCGACAGGCGCACCTTATCCTACGAGCAGTACTTC

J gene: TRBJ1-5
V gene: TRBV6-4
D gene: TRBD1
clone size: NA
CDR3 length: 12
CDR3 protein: CARTGEEQPQHF
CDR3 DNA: TGTGCCAGGACAGGGGAGGAGCAGCCCCAGCATTTT

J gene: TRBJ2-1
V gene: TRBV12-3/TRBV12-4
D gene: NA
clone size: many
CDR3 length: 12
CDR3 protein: CASKQQYNEQFF
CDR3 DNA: TGTGCCAGCAAACAACAGTACAATGAGCAGTTCTTC

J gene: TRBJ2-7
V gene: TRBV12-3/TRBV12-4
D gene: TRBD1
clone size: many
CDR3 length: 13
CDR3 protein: CASRGQGSDEQYF
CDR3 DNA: TGTGCCAGCAGGGGACAGGGATCTGACGAGCAGTACTTC

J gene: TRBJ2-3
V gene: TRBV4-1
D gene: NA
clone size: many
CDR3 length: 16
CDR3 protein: CASSRDTRGSTDTQYF
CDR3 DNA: TGCGCCAGCAGCCGAGATACTAGGGGATCCACAGATACGCAGTATTTT

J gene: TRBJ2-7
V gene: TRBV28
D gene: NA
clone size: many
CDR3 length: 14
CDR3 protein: CASSELGARYEQYF
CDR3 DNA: TGTGCCAGCAGTGAACTCGGAGCGCGGTACGAGCAGTACTTC

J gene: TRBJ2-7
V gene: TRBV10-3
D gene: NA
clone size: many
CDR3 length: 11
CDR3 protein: CAISETYEQYF
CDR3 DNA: TGTGCCATCAGTGAAACATACGAGCAGTACTTC

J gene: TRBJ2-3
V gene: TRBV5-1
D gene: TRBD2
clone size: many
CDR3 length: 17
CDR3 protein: CASSLAQLAGGPDTQYF
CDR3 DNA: TGCGCCAGCAGCTTGGCCCAGCTAGCGGGGGGGCCAGATACGCAGTATTTT

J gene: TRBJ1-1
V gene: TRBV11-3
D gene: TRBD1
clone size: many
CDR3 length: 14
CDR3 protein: CASRYTGGGTEAFF
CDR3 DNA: TGTGCCAGCAGATATACAGGGGGAGGAACTGAAGCTTTCTTT

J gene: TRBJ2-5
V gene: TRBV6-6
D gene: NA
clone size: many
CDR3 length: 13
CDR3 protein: CASSRIGGETQYF
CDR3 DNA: TGTGCCAGCAGTCGAATCGGAGGAGAGACCCAGTACTTC

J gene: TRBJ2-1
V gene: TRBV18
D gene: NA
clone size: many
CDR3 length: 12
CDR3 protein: CASSLETVEQFF
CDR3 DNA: TGTGCCAGCTCCCTCGAGACCGTCGAGCAGTTCTTC

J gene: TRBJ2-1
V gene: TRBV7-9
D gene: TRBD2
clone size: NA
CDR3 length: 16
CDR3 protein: CASSLTPLAGGGEQFF
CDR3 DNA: TGTGCCAGCAGCTTAACCCCACTAGCGGGGGGGGGGGAGCAGTTCTTC

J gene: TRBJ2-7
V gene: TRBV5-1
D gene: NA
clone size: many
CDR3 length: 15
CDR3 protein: CASSLAGDGSYEQYF
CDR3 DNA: TGCGCCAGCAGCTTGGCGGGGGACGGCTCCTACGAGCAGTACTTC

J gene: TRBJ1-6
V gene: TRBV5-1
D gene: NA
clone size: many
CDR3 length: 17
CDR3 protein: CASSLGSLALSGSPLHF
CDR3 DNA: TGCGCCAGCAGCTTGGGGTCTCTGGCCCTATCGGGTTCACCCCTCCACTTT

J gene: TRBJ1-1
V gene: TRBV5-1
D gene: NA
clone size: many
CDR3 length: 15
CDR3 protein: CASSQQGLPNTEAFF
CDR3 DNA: TGCGCCAGCAGCCAGCAGGGGTTACCGAACACTGAAGCTTTCTTT

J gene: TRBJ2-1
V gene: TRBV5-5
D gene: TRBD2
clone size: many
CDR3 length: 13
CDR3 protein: CASCRLAGDEQFF
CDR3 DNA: TGTGCCAGCTGCCGACTAGCGGGGGATGAGCAGTTCTTC

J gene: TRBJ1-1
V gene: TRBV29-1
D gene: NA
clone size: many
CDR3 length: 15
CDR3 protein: CSVEALRGGYTEAFF
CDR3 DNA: TGCAGCGTTGAAGCTCTCCGGGGAGGGTACACTGAAGCTTTCTTT

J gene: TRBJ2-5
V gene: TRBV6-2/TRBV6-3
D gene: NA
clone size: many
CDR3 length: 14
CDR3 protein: CASRKEIFGETQYF
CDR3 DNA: TGTGCCAGCAGGAAGGAGATTTTTGGAGAGACCCAGTACTTC

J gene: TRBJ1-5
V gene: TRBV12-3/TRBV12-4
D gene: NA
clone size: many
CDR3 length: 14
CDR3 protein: CASSFGKDNQPQHF
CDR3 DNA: TGTGCCAGCAGTTTTGGAAAGGACAATCAGCCCCAGCATTTT

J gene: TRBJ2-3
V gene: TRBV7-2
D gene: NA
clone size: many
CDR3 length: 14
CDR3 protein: CASSFGQTTDTQYF
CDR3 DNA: TGTGCCAGCAGCTTTGGTCAGACGACAGATACGCAGTATTTT

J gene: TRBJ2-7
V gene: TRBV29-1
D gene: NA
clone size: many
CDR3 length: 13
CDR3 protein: CSVVGAGSYEQYF
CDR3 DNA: TGCAGCGTTGTCGGGGCCGGGTCCTACGAGCAGTACTTC

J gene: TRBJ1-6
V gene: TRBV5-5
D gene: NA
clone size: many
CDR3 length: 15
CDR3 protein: CASSLGLTDNSPLHF
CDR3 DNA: TGTGCCAGCAGCTTGGGACTTACCGATAATTCACCCCTCCACTTT

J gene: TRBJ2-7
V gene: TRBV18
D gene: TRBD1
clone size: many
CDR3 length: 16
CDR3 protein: CASSPIGQGASYEQYF
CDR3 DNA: TGTGCCAGCTCACCAATCGGACAGGGGGCATCGTACGAGCAGTACTTC

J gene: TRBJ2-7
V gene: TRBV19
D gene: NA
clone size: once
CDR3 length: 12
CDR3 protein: CASSASRYEQYF
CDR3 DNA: TGTGCCAGTAGTGCCAGCCGATACGAGCAGTACTTC

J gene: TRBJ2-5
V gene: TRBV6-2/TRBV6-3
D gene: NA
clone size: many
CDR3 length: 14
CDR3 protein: CASSSGQNQETQYF
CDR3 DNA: TGTGCCAGCAGTTCCGGACAGAACCAAGAGACCCAGTACTTC

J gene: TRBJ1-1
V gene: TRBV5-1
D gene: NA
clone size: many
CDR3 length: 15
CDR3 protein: CASSLGSGWGTEAFF
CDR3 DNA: TGCGCCAGCAGCTTGGGGTCAGGCTGGGGCACTGAAGCTTTCTTT

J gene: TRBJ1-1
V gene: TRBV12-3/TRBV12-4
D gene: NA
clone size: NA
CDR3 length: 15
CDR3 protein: CASRRGSGKVTEAFF
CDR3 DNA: TGTGCCAGCAGACGTGGGTCCGGGAAGGTAACTGAAGCTTTCTTT

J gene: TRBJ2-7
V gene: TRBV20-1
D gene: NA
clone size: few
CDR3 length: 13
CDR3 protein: CSAPKGPSHEQYF
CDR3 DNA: TGCAGTGCTCCCAAGGGACCCTCCCACGAGCAGTACTTC

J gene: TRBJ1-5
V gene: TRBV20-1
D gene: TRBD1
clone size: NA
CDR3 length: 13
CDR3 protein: CSADRGLSQPQHF
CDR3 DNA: TGCAGTGCTGACAGGGGGCTGAGTCAGCCCCAGCATTTT

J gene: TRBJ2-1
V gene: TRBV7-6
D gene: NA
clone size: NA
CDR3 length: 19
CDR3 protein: CASSFTASGQGGFFYEQFF
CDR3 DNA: TGTGCCAGCAGCTTTACTGCGTCGGGTCAGGGGGGTTTTTTCTATGAGCAGTTCTTC

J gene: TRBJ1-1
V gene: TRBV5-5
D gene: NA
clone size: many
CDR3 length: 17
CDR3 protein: CASSLVGGRTINTEAFF
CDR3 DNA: TGTGCCAGCAGCTTGGTAGGGGGGAGGACGATAAACACTGAAGCTTTCTTT

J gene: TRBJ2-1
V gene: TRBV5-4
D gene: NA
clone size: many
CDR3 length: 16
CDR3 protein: CASSLATRRTENEQFF
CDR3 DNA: TGTGCCAGCAGCTTGGCCACTAGGAGGACGGAAAATGAGCAGTTCTTC

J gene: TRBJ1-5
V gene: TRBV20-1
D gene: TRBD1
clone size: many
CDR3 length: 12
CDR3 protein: CSAGQPNQPQHF
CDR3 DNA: TGCAGTGCGGGACAGCCTAATCAGCCCCAGCATTTT

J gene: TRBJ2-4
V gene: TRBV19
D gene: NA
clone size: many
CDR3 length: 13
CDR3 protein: CASSMVGRDIQYF
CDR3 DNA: TGTGCCAGTAGTATGGTAGGCAGGGACATTCAGTACTTC

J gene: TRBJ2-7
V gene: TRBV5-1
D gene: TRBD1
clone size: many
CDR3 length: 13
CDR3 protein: CASSTDRVGEQYF
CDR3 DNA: TGCGCCAGCAGCACCGACAGGGTTGGCGAGCAGTACTTC

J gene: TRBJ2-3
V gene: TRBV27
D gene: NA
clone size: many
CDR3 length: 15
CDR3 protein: CAPHIPHGYADTQYF
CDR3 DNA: TGTGCCCCGCATATCCCCCATGGGTACGCAGATACGCAGTATTTT

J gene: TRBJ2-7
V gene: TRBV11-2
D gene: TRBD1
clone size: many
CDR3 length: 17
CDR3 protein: CASSLDMGQGRTYEQYF
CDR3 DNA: TGTGCCAGCAGCTTAGATATGGGACAGGGACGAACCTACGAGCAGTACTTC

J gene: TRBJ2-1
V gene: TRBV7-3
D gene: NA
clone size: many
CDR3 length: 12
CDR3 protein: CASSLTGYEQFF
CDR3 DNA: TGTGCCAGCAGCTTAACGGGGTATGAGCAGTTCTTC

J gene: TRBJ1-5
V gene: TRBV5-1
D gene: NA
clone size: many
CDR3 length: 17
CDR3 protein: CASSFLPIGGGSQPQHF
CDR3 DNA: TGCGCCAGCAGTTTCCTACCTATTGGCGGAGGGTCTCAGCCCCAGCATTTT

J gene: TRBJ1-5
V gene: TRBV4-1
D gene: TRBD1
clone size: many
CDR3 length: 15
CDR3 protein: CASSRSGGGNQPQHF
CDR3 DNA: TGCGCCAGCAGCCGTTCAGGGGGTGGCAATCAGCCCCAGCATTTT

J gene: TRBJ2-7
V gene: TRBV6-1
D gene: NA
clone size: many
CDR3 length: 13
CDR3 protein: CASSDGQSCEQYF
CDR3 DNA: TGTGCCAGCAGCGACGGACAGTCCTGCGAGCAGTACTTC